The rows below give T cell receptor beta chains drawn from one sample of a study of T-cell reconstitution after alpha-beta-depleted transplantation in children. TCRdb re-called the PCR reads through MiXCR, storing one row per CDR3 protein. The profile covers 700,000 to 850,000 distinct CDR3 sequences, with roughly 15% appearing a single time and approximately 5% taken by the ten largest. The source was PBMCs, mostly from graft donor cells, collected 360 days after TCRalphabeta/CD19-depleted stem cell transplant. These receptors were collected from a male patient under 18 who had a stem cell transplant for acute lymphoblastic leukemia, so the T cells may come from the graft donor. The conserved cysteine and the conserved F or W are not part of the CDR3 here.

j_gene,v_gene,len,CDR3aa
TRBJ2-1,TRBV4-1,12,ASSHGPVYNEQF
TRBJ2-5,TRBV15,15,ATSTGDLAGTQETQY
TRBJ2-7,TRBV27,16,ASSFRAASGSLPYEQY
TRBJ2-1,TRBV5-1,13,TSSLGDLAPNEQF
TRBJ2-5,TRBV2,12,ASRVQGKGETQY
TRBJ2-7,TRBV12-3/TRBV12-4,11,ASSRDITYEQY
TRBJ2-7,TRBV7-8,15,ASSLWAGLPGSYEQY
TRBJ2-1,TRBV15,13,ATSSRDRGYNEQF
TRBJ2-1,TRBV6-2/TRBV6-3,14,ASSYSDYSAYNEQF
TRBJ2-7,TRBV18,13,ASSLPGTGGNEQY
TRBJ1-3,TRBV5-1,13,ASSLDPGAGNTIY
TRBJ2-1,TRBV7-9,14,ASSSLLAERVNEQF
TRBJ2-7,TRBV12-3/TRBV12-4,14,ASSLTKSGRPYEQY
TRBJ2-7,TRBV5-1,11,ASSLVSIHEQY
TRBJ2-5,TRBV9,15,ASSVGRGMGIEETQY
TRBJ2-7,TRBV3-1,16,AISLGRRTSRGPYEQY
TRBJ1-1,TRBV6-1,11,ASNSWSNTEAF
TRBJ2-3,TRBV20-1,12,SAISREGTDTQY
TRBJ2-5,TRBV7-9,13,ASSLLLAVQETQY
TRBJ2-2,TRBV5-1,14,ASSLWTGLNTGELF
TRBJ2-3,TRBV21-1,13,ASNPAGGYTDTQY
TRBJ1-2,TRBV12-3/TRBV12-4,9,ASSSRYGYT
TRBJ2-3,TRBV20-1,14,SARGAGTSGTDTQY
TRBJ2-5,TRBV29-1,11,SVTRGLQETQY
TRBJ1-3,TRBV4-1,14,ASSQPASDSGNTIY
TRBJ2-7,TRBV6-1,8,GAGVYEQY
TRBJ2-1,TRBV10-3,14,AISETGTGLYNEQF
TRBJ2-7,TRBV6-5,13,ASSYSTGQGYEQY
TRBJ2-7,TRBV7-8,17,ASSLFPGWTSTSYAEQY
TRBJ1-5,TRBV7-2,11,ASSFTAGGPQH
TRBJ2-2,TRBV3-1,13,ASSQGYSGAEELF
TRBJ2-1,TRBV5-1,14,ASSPSGRRNYNEQF
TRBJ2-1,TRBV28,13,ASSSRQGAGNEQF
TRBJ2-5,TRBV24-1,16,ATSAGTEREGIRETQY
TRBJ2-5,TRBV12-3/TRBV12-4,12,ASRDRTPQETQY
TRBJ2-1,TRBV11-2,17,ASSPPPSSGTRAYNEQF
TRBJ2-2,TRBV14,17,ASSQGGSRTDYFTGELF
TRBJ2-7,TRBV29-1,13,SVGGFDRLAHEQY
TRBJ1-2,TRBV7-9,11,ASSMRQDYGYT
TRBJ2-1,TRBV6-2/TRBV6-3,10,ASSSAVNEQF
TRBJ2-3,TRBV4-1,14,ASSQEYRGLQGTQY
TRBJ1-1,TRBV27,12,ASKNGGAGPEAF
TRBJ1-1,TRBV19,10,ASSWWGTEAF
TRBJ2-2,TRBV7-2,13,ASSASGRAGGELF
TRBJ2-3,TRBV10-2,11,ASRPGGEDTQY
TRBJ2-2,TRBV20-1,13,SASPGGGLPGELF
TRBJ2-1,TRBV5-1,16,ASSLYLGLPSTLREQF
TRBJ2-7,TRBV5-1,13,ASSWGTSDQYEQY
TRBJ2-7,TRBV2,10,ASSDLQYEQY
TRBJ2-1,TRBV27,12,ASSLVEGVSGLF
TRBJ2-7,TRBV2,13,ASSPIAPGFYEQY
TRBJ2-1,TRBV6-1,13,ASSRGEGSYNEQF
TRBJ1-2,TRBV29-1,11,STVPIGGNGYT
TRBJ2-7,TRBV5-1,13,ASSRLLGASYEQY
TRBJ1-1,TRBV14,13,ASSPRVLGGTEAF
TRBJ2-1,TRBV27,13,ASTPRIMTRNEQF